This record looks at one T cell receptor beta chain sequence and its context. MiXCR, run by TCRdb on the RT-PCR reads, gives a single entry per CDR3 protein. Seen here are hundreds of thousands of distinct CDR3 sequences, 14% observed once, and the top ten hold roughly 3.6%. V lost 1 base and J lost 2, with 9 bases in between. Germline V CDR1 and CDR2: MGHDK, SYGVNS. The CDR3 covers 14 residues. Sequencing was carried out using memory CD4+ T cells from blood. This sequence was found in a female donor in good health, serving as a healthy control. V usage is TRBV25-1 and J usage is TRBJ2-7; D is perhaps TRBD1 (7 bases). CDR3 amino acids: CASSESGGPYEQYF. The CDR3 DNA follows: TGTGCCAGCAGTGAATCAGGGGGGCCCTACGAGCAGTACTTC.